The 25 T cell receptor beta chains given below trace back to one sample, sequenced in a study of tissue T cells after allogeneic stem cell transplantation. TCRdb keeps only in-frame clones here, not all; method: immunoSEQ multiplex PCR. Of 15,000 to 20,000 clones listed, just over 70% are singletons. The material sequenced was spleen. The receptors come from a female BALB/c mouse in good health. The strain's MHC haplotype is H2-d.

Remarks on this clone: All gene names here are mouse names. The read halts 1 residue ahead of the CDR3 end, with the missing end drawn from the germline J gene. The chain recombines TRBV17 with TRBJ2-1; tentatively, D is TRBD1 (6 bases). Trimming removed 2 bases from V and 5 bases from J, with 7 bases in between. In germline, CDR1 is MNHDT, CDR2 YYDKIL. The CDR3 has 13 amino acids. The CDR3 bases that were read are TGTGCTAGCAGTAGAAGGGACAATGCTGAGCAGTTC. Its protein is CASSRRDNAEQF. The whole CDR3 sequence is CASSRRDNAEQFF.

This clone was seen only a few times. These gene names are mouse names. The read finishes 1 residue shy of the CDR3 end, and the germline J gene is used to complete it. The chain uses TRBV13-1 and TRBJ2-7; D gene uncertain. Germline V gives CDR1 NSHNY, CDR2 SYGAGN. This CDR3 is built from 11 residues. V dropped 0 bases and J dropped 5 bases, with 3 bases sitting between them. CDR3 sequence: CASSDAHEQYF. The part of the CDR3 DNA that was read is TGTGCCAGCAGTGATGCCCATGAACAGTAC.

Concerning this clone itself: The genes and germline here are from mouse. From the germline J gene comes the end of the CDR3, since the read stops 1 residue before it. V is TRBV2 and J is TRBJ2-5, with D perhaps TRBD1 (5 bases). V was trimmed by 0 bases and J by 5 bases, leaving 12 bases between them. Germline V CDR1 and CDR2: LGHNA, YSYQKL. This CDR3 contains 15 residues. The CDR3 loop reads CASSQDLQGGDTQYF. The CDR3 bases that were read are TGTGCCAGCAGCCAAGATCTCCAGGGAGGAGACACCCAGTAC.

Concerning this clone itself: Gene names denote mouse genes. The read halts 1 residue ahead of the CDR3 end, with the missing end drawn from the germline J gene. The chain carries TRBV13-1 and TRBJ1-3; D call uncertain. The germline V and J ends were trimmed by 7 bases and 0 bases, with 11 bases remaining between them. The CDR3 is 14 residues long. Germline CDR1 and CDR2: NSHNY and SYGAGN. The sequenced CDR3 bases are TGTGCCAGCGGCCAGACAATTTCTGGAAATACGCTCTAT. Translating gives CASGQTISGNTLY. The complete CDR3 sequence is CASGQTISGNTLYF.

With regard to this clone: Genes and germline come from the mouse. The CDR3 end lies 1 residue beyond the end of the read and is filled in from the germline J gene. The chain has TRBV29 and TRBJ2-5; TRBD1 matches at 8 bases. J was trimmed by 5 bases and V by 6 bases; bases with no gene match: 1. The CDR3 consists of 12 residues. Per germline, CDR1 MSHET and CDR2 SYDVDS. CDR3 sequence: CASSTGGDTQYF. CDR3 DNA (partial): TGTGCTAGCAGCACAGGGGGAGACACCCAGTAC.

About this clone itself: All gene names here are mouse names. The read is 1 residue too short to cover the CDR3 end, so that end is filled in from the germline J gene. The chain employs TRBV29 and TRBJ2-4; perhaps TRBD1 as D (5 bases). The germline V and J ends were trimmed by 2 bases and 0 bases, with 9 bases remaining between them. Germline loops: CDR1 MSHET, CDR2 SYDVDS. This CDR3 spans 15 amino acids. CDR3 sequence: CASSLRRGSQNTLYF. The DNA read from the CDR3 is TGTGCTAGCAGTTTACGGAGGGGTAGTCAAAACACCTTGTAC.

To note about this clone: Gene names are mouse gene names. The read is 1 residue too short to cover the CDR3 end, so that end is filled in from the germline J gene. J is TRBJ2-5 and V is TRBV1, with 7 bases fitting TRBD2. The junction had 4 bases not matched to a gene; V was cut back by 4 bases and J by 0 bases. CDR1 is NSQYPW and CDR2 is LRSPGD in the germline V gene (reference sequence). The CDR3 runs 15 residues. CDR3 DNA (partial): TGCACCTGCAGTGGGCCGGGACTGAACCAAGACACCCAGTAC. This codes for CTCSGPGLNQDTQY. The CDR3, in full, reads CTCSGPGLNQDTQYF.

In the case of this clone: Germline and genes here are mouse. Coverage ceases 1 residue before the CDR3 finishes, and the germline J gene fills in the end. The chain uses TRBV13-1 and TRBJ1-3, with 8 bases fitting TRBD1. The CDR3 runs 14 residues. From germline, CDR1 is NSHNY and CDR2 SYGAGN. V lost 6 bases to trimming and J lost 2 bases; unmatched junction nucleotides: 4. CDR3 DNA, as far as it was read: TGTGCCAGCACCCCGACAGGGGCTGGAAATACGCTCTAT. Translation: CASTPTGAGNTLY. The full CDR3 protein reads CASTPTGAGNTLYF.

With respect to this clone: Gene names and germline match the mouse. The CDR3 goes on 1 residue after the read ends, and that part is filled in from the germline J gene. The V gene is TRBV19, the J gene TRBJ2-4, with D perhaps TRBD2 (6 bases). With 1 base removed from V and 4 bases from J, the gap between germline ends came to 10 bases. This CDR3 has 14 amino acids. CDR1 FNHDT and CDR2 SITEND come from the germline V gene (reference sequence). The CDR3 here is CASSISGGKNTLYF. Incomplete CDR3 DNA: TGTGCCAGCAGTATATCCGGGGGGAAAAACACCTTGTAC.

In the case of this clone: These gene names are mouse names. Read data end 1 residue before the CDR3 end; the end is taken from the germline J gene. V gene TRBV13-2 combines with J gene TRBJ1-5; D is unresolved. From germline, CDR1 is NNHNN and CDR2 SYGAGS (reference sequence). CDR3 length: 15 amino acids. Trimming shortened V by 0 bases and J by 4 bases, and 11 bases separated the two germline ends. The chain's CDR3 is CASGDATTWNQAPLF. CDR3 DNA (partial): TGTGCCAGCGGTGATGCAACGACTTGGAACCAGGCTCCGCTT.

With respect to this clone: Germline and genes: mouse. Read sequence stops 1 residue before the CDR3 end, and the germline J gene provides the missing end. This chain joins TRBV5 and TRBJ1-6, with TRBD1 matching over 8 bases. TRBJ1-6 is filed as an ORF, its function uncertain. CDR3 length equals 17 residues. In germline, CDR1 is LGHNA, CDR2 YNLKQL (reference sequence). J gave up 6 bases and V 2 bases, and 9 bases lay outside the gene matches. The DNA read from the CDR3 is TGTGCCAGCAGCCAAAATCAGGGGGCGCCAGGTAATTCGCCCCTCTAC. Its translation is CASSQNQGAPGNSPLY. The entire CDR3 sequence reads CASSQNQGAPGNSPLYF.

Turning to this clone: Gene names are mouse gene names. The read stops 1 residue short of the end of the CDR3; the missing end is completed from the germline J gene. The chain is built from TRBV3 and TRBJ2-5, with D perhaps TRBD2 (6 bases). Deletions cut 1 base from V and 0 bases from J, with 8 bases between. Germline CDR1 SNHLY, CDR2 FYNGKV (reference sequence). This CDR3 contains 15 residues. The CDR3 here is CASSLVGGNQDTQYF. The DNA read from the CDR3 is TGTGCCAGCAGCTTAGTTGGGGGTAACCAAGACACCCAGTAC.

Points on this clone: All gene names here are mouse names. The read ends 1 residue before the CDR3 terminus; that terminus is restored from the germline J gene. The chain uses TRBV14 and TRBJ2-7; D remains unclear. This CDR3 is built from 12 residues. V was shortened by 1 base and J by 6 bases, with 8 bases between the two germline ends. Germline values: CDR1 SGHDT, CDR2 FRDEAV. The CDR3 DNA, read in part, is TGTGCCAGCAGTTTCGAGGGATTTGAACAGTAC. Protein: CASSFEGFEQY. The full CDR3 protein is CASSFEGFEQYF.

Details on this clone: The germline and genes are mouse ones. Read coverage stops 1 residue before the CDR3 terminus; the germline J gene supplies the remainder. This chain links TRBV1 with TRBJ1-3; D gene ambiguous. This CDR3 is 13 amino acids long. Trimming took 4 bases from V and 0 from J, leaving 4 bases between them. The germline V gene has CDR1 NSQYPW and CDR2 LRSPGD (reference sequence). Incomplete CDR3 DNA: TGCACCTGCAGTGAGGATTCTGGAAATACGCTCTAT. Encoded protein: CTCSEDSGNTLY. The complete CDR3 sequence is CTCSEDSGNTLYF.

Comment on this clone: Genes and germline are mouse. The read finishes 1 residue shy of the CDR3 end, and the germline J gene is used to complete it. This chain joins TRBV13-1 and TRBJ2-4; 10 positions match TRBD1. V dropped 0 bases and J dropped 10; count of bases not matched to a gene: 2. CDR1 NSHNY and CDR2 SYGAGN come from the germline V gene. This CDR3 is 13 amino acids long. This CDR3 reads CASSDAGQGSLYF. The covered CDR3 bases are TGTGCCAGCAGTGATGCGGGACAGGGGTCCTTGTAC.

A remark on this clone: Germline and genes: mouse. The read stops 1 residue short of the end of the CDR3; the missing end is completed from the germline J gene. The chain uses TRBV31 and TRBJ2-3, with 7 bases that match TRBD1. V was clipped by 8 bases and J by 1 base; unmatched bases: 6. From germline, CDR1 is GKSSPN and CDR2 SITVG. This CDR3 has 13 amino acids. The CDR3 bases that were read are TGTGCCCGACAGGGAGGGGGTGCAGAAACGCTGTAT. Translating gives CARQGGGAETLY. The entire CDR3 sequence reads CARQGGGAETLYF. The complete variable domain, with remaining parts taken from reference TRBV31 and TRBJ2-3, reads AQTIHQWPVAEIKAVGSPLSLGCTIKGKSSPNLYWYWQATGGTLQQLFYSITVGQVESVVQLNLSASRPKDDQFILSTEKLLLSHSGFYLCARQGGGAETLYFGSGTRLTVL.

This clone has only a few counts. Gene names and germline refer to mouse. The sequenced fragment ends 1 residue before the CDR3 boundary, so the rest is inferred from the germline J gene. The chain links TRBV5 to TRBJ1-4, with TRBD1 matching over 9 bases. Germline V gene lookup returns CDR1 LGHNA and CDR2 YNLKQL (reference sequence). The CDR3 sequence is 14 residues long. Trimming at V came to 4 bases and at J to 7 bases, leaving 4 bases not matched to a gene. The CDR3 bases that were read are TGTGCCAGCAGCCGGGACAGGGAGGGCGAAAGATTATTT. As protein: CASSRDREGERLF. The full CDR3 reads CASSRDREGERLFF.

Comments on this clone: Germline and genes here are mouse. The read terminates 1 residue ahead of where the CDR3 ends, so the germline J gene completes it. This chain joins TRBV13-2 and TRBJ1-2, with unresolved D. Trimming stripped 3 bases from V and 1 base from J, with 4 bases between. The length of the CDR3 is 12 residues. The germline V gene has CDR1 NNHNN and CDR2 SYGAGS (reference sequence). The DNA read from the CDR3 is TGTGCCAGCGGTGCGCGAAACTCCGACTACACC. Its translation is CASGARNSDYT. The complete CDR3 protein is CASGARNSDYTF.

Remarks on this clone: The genes are named according to mouse. The read ends 1 residue shy of where the CDR3 ends; the end is completed using the germline J gene. This rearrangement joins TRBV13-2 to TRBJ1-3, with 7 bases matching TRBD1. The trim removed 3 bases at V and 2 bases at J, leaving 2 bases unmatched. From germline, CDR1 is NNHNN and CDR2 SYGAGS (reference sequence). The CDR3 is made up of 14 amino acids. The DNA read from the CDR3 is TGTGCCAGCGGTGTACAGGGGCCTGGAAATACGCTCTAT. The encoded protein is CASGVQGPGNTLY. The full-length CDR3 reads as CASGVQGPGNTLYF.

To note about this clone: The gene names given are mouse names. Read sequence stops 1 residue before the CDR3 end, and the germline J gene provides the missing end. This chain connects TRBV31 to TRBJ2-4, with D tentatively TRBD1 or TRBD2 (5 bases each). Germline V gene sequence: CDR1 GKSSPN, CDR2 SITVG. The CDR3 runs 14 residues. V was clipped by 0 bases and J by 3 bases, with 10 bases between them. CDR3 residues: CAWSLEGLQNTLYF. CDR3 DNA, as far as it was read: TGTGCCTGGAGTCTAGAGGGGCTCCAAAACACCTTGTAC.

For this clone: Germline and genes here are mouse. The CDR3 end lies 1 residue beyond the end of the read and is filled in from the germline J gene. The chain carries TRBV5 and TRBJ2-4; D uncertain. Deletions cut 0 bases from V and 7 bases from J, with 14 bases between. The CDR3 length is 15 residues. CDR1 LGHNA and CDR2 YNLKQL come from the germline V gene (reference sequence). CDR3 protein: CASSQDGGLVDTLYF. The CDR3 DNA, read in part, is TGTGCCAGCAGCCAAGATGGAGGGTTGGTTGACACCTTGTAC.

On this clone itself: Gene and germline names: mouse. The read halts 1 residue ahead of the CDR3 end, with the missing end drawn from the germline J gene. The rearrangement uses TRBV4 and TRBJ2-1; TRBD1 aligns across 7 bases. The CDR3 is 14 amino acids. Germline V gene lookup returns CDR1 LGHDT and CDR2 YNNKQL (reference sequence). V gave up 6 bases and J gave up 4 bases; unmatched junction bases: 6. CDR3 DNA (partial): TGTGCCAGCAGAAATCCGGGACAGTATGCTGAGCAGTTC. As protein: CASRNPGQYAEQF. The complete CDR3 sequence is CASRNPGQYAEQFF.

Worth noting for this clone: Any gene name here is a mouse gene name. The CDR3 end is not reached by the read, which stops 1 residue before it; the germline J gene fills it in. V gene TRBV4 combines with J gene TRBJ2-2; 9 bases agree with TRBD2. The CDR3 consists of 16 residues. Germline CDR1 reads LGHDT; CDR2 reads YNNKQL (reference sequence). Unmatched junction bases numbered 4, after V lost 3 bases and J lost 2 bases. CDR3 DNA (partial): TGTGCCAGCAGCTATTGGGGGGGCGTCAACACCGGGCAGCTCTAC. Protein product: CASSYWGGVNTGQLY. The whole CDR3 reads CASSYWGGVNTGQLYF.

For this clone: Germline and genes: mouse. Read data end 1 residue before the CDR3 end; the end is taken from the germline J gene. V gene TRBV19 combines with J gene TRBJ2-1, with 12 positions matching TRBD1. The V gene's germline CDR1 is FNHDT and CDR2 SITEND (reference sequence). Trimming cost V 5 bases and J 2 bases; bases outside gene matches: 2. This CDR3 spans 15 amino acids. CDR3 bases read: TGTGCCAGCAGGGGGACAGGGGGCGACTATGCTGAGCAGTTC. It translates to CASRGTGGDYAEQF. The entire CDR3 sequence reads CASRGTGGDYAEQFF.

On this clone itself: Gene names refer to mouse genes. The CDR3 goes on 1 residue after the read ends, and that part is filled in from the germline J gene. The chain has TRBV19 and TRBJ2-1; 7 nucleotides align to TRBD1. Trimming removed 4 bases from V and 4 bases from J; junction bases left unmatched: 5. Germline assignment: CDR1 FNHDT and CDR2 SITEND (reference sequence). The CDR3 is 14 residues long. Partial CDR3 DNA: TGTGCCAGCAGTCCCAGGGGGATTTATGCTGAGCAGTTC. This translates into CASSPRGIYAEQF. The entire CDR3 protein reads CASSPRGIYAEQFF.